Listed below are T cell receptor beta chains from one sample, sequenced in a study of blood T cell repertoires in COVID-19. Sequencing was performed with immunoSEQ multiplex PCR; in TCRdb, only in-frame clones are kept and a portion is missing. The sample shows approximately 300,000 clones, roughly 86% of them seen only once. The sequencing input was peripheral blood. The origin of the receptors is a woman between 50 and 59 years old with acute or convalescent COVID-19. CDR3s include the opening cysteine and the closing phenylalanine or tryptophan. D genes are given only for firm matches. The size field is filled for only some rows; it gives once, few, many or a size class.

D	V	J	size	DNA	CDR3
NA	TRBV18	TRBJ1-1	NA	TGTGCCAGCTCACCATCCCAGGGTGGGAACACTGAAGCTTTCTTT	CASSPSQGGNTEAFF
NA	TRBV5-1	TRBJ1-3	NA	TGCGCCAGCAGCTCGTCAGGGAACGCTGGAAACACCATATATTTT	CASSSSGNAGNTIYF
NA	TRBV5-1	TRBJ2-2	NA	TGCGCCAGCAGCTTGGTCCAGTCCACCGGGGAGCTGTTTTTT	CASSLVQSTGELFF
NA	TRBV9	TRBJ2-1	NA	TGTGCCAGCAATCTTGAGGGAGCTCCCTACAATGAGCAGTTCTTC	CASNLEGAPYNEQFF
TRBD1	TRBV5-1	TRBJ1-1	NA	TGCGCCAGCAGCCCCAACGACAGGGGGACTGAAGCTTTCTTT	CASSPNDRGTEAFF
NA	TRBV5-1	TRBJ2-2	NA	TGCGCCAGCAGCTCCCAGGGGCGGAACACCGGGGAGCTGTTTTTT	CASSSQGRNTGELFF
TRBD2	TRBV4-1	TRBJ2-1	NA	TGCGCCAGCAGCCAAGGAGGACTAGCGAACTACAATGAGCAGTTCTTC	CASSQGGLANYNEQFF
TRBD1	TRBV15	TRBJ2-1	NA	TGTGCCACCAGCAGAGTGGTAGGGGGCGCTTCCTACAATGAGCAGTTCTTC	CATSRVVGGASYNEQFF
NA	TRBV18	TRBJ1-4	NA	TGTGCCAGCTCACCACCCGGGGGGGGTGAAAAACTGTTTTTT	CASSPPGGGEKLFF
TRBD2	TRBV5-8	TRBJ2-3	NA	TGTGCCAGCAGCTTGGAGGTCGGGGGACTAGCGGTCACAGATACGCAGTATTTT	CASSLEVGGLAVTDTQYF
NA	TRBV7-2	TRBJ2-5	NA	TGTGCCAGCAGCTTAGAACAGTGGTGGGAGACCCAGTACTTC	CASSLEQWWETQYF
NA	TRBV10-3	TRBJ1-1	NA	TGTGCCATCAGCCCCAGGCGGGAAGGAACTGAAGCTTTCTTT	CAISPRREGTEAFF
NA	TRBV15	TRBJ2-5	few	TGTGCCACCAGCAGAGAGCGGACTAAAGAGACCCAGTACTTC	CATSRERTKETQYF
TRBD2	TRBV5-4	TRBJ2-2	NA	TGTGCCAGCAGCTTGGGGGGACTAGCGGGAGGGATGGAGCTGTTTTTT	CASSLGGLAGGMELFF
NA	TRBV5-5	TRBJ1-6	few	TGTGCCAGCAGTCTACAGGGTCTAGATTCACCCCTCCACTTT	CASSLQGLDSPLHF
TRBD1	TRBV10-3	TRBJ2-3	NA	TGTGCCCTCAGGACAGGGACATTCTTGGGTACGCAGTATTTT	CALRTGTFLGTQYF
TRBD2	TRBV24-1	TRBJ2-7	NA	TGTGCCACCAGTGGGGGTAGCGGGAGGGCCGGAGACTACGAGCAGTACTTC	CATSGGSGRAGDYEQYF
NA	TRBV5-1	TRBJ2-2	NA	TGCGCCAGCAGCCCTTTAGGGGGTGGCGGGGAGCTGTTTTTT	CASSPLGGGGELFF
TRBD1	TRBV11-2	TRBJ2-7	NA	TGTGCCAGCAGCTTTGGACAGGGGGGGCGCTACGAGCAGTACTTC	CASSFGQGGRYEQYF
NA	TRBV9	TRBJ1-1	once	TGTGCCAGCAGTCGGGCCGGGGGGCAGAACACTGAAGCTTTCTTT	CASSRAGGQNTEAFF
NA	TRBV15	TRBJ1-4	NA	TGTGCCACCAGCAGAGATCGGGGAGCGGAGAAACTGTTTTTT	CATSRDRGAEKLFF
NA	TRBV3-1/TRBV3-2	TRBJ1-1	once	TGTGCCAGCAGCCAAGATCGCAGGGCAGGCGCCGTGGGGAACACTGAAGCTTTCTTT	CASSQDRRAGAVGNTEAFF
TRBD2	TRBV19	TRBJ2-3	NA	TGTGCCAGTAGTACGACTAGCGGGAGCACAGATACGCAGTATTTT	CASSTTSGSTDTQYF
NA	TRBV2	TRBJ1-2	NA	TGTGCCAGCAGTACCAGACAGCCTAACTATGGCTACACCTTC	CASSTRQPNYGYTF
TRBD2	TRBV6-5	TRBJ2-7	NA	TGTGCCAGCAGATCGGTAGCGGGGACCTACGAGCAGTACTTC	CASRSVAGTYEQYF
TRBD2	TRBV28	TRBJ2-7	NA	TGTGCCAGCAGTTTATTTCTTAGCGGGGGACCCTACGAGCAGTACTTC	CASSLFLSGGPYEQYF
NA	TRBV4-2	TRBJ2-5	NA	TGTGCCAGCAGCCAAGATTTAGTGGGGCCTCCAGAGACCCAGTACTTC	CASSQDLVGPPETQYF